This paragraph covers one T cell receptor beta chain sequence. This specimen belongs to a study of blood T cell repertoires in COVID-19. Deletions cut 6 bases from V and 7 bases from J, with 18 bases between. Germline loops: CDR1 SEHNR, CDR2 FQNEAQ (reference sequence). The length of the CDR3 is 14 residues. Sequenced by immunoSEQ multiplex PCR; TCRdb stores in-frame clones only, minus some. The sample contains some 150,000 clones, roughly 80% of which appear only once. The sample was PBMCs or T cells enriched from blood (not recorded which). The rearrangement joins TRBV7-9 to TRBJ1-1; the D is unclear. The receptor was isolated from a woman under 30 who had been exposed to COVID-19. Here the CDR3 DNA reads TGTGCCAGCAGACCGACTGTTATAGATGGTGAAGCTTTCTTT. The encoded protein is CASRPTVIDGEAFF.